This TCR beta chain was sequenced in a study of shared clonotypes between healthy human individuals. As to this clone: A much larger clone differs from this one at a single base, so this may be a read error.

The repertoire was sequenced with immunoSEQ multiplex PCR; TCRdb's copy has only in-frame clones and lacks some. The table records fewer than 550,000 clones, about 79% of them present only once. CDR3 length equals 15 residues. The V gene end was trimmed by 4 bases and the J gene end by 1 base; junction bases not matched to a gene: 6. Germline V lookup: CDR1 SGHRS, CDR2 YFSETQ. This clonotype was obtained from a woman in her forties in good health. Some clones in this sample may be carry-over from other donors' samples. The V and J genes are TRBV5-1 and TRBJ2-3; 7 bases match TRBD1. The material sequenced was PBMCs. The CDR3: CASSGQEQGTDTQYF. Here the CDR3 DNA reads TGCGCCAGCAGCGGACAGGAGCAGGGCACAGATACGCAGTATTTT.